The T cell receptor beta chain under discussion was sequenced for a study of T cells in Graves' hyperthyroidism and ophthalmopathy. Findings and caveats of the study: Blood samples included most of the expanded thyroid clonotypes exceeding 0.001.

This clonotype was seen at least ten times. Its matching antigen is unknown. CDR3 length: 15 residues. Looked up from germline, CDR1 is SGHAT and CDR2 is FQNNGV. Trimming took 5 bases from V and 4 from J; bases not matched to a gene: 10. Patients aged 18 to 65 had newly diagnosed hyperthyroidism lasting under 2 months. Blood from later-ophthalmopathy patients was taken at first hyperthyroidism diagnosis. RNA transcripts provided the source from which TCR beta CDR3 regions were amplified. First-round RT-PCR with HTBI primers amplified the TCR CDR3 region. TCRdb reanalysed the multiplex PCR reads using MiXCR and keeps one entry per CDR3 protein. The table records hundreds of thousands of distinct CDR3 sequences, approximately 15% of them present only once.

The chain joins TRBV11-2 to TRBJ1-2, with TRBD1 matching over 7 bases. The receptor was isolated from a woman aged 30 to 39 with Graves' hyperthyroidism that later progressed to Graves' ophthalmopathy. Source material: blood. This CDR3 reads CASSAIRGQSYGYTF. CDR3 coding DNA: TGTGCCAGCAGCGCCATCCGGGGACAGTCCTATGGCTACACCTTC. Complete variable domain (other parts from reference TRBV11-2 and TRBJ1-2): EAGVAQSPRYKIIEKRQSVAFWCNPISGHATLYWYQQILGQGPKLLIQFQNNGVVDDSQLPKDRFSAERLKGVDSTLKIQPAKLEDSAVYLCASSAIRGQSYGYTFGSGTRLTVV.